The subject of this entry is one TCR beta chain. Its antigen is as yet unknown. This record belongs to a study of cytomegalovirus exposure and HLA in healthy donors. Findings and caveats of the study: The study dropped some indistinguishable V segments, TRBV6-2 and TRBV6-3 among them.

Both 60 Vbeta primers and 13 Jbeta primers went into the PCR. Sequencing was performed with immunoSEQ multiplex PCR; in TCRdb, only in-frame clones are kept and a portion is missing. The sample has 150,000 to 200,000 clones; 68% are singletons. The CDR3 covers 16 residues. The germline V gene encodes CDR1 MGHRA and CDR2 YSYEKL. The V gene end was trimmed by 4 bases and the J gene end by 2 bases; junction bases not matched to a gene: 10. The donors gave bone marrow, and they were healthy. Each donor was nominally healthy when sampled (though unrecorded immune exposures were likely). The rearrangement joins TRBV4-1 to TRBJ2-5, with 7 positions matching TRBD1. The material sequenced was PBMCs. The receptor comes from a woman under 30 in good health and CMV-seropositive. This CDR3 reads CASSRLGDRGQETQYF. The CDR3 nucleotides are TGCGCCAGCAGCCGCCTGGGGGACAGAGGTCAAGAGACCCAGTACTTC.